This TCR beta chain was documented in a study of T cell responses to AZD1222 COVID-19 vaccine. This clone appeared once. Its antigen is currently unknown. Mismatch with germline at one junction end may stem from a read error. Other DNA sequences in this sample translate to the same CDR3. Looked up from germline, CDR1 is SSHAT and CDR2 is FNYEAQ (reference sequence). This CDR3 has 13 amino acids. Study-wide results and caveats: Only a handful of AZD1222 recipients, more than 5 in all, had baseline seropositivity. Unmutated variant regions reportedly attract nearly half of all spike-specific TCRs. White British people made up most donors, females outnumbered males, and clonal diversity was possibly underestimated. The study found Spike-specific TCR breadth and depth rose after two AZD1222 doses.

The repertoire was sequenced with immunoSEQ multiplex PCR; TCRdb's copy has only in-frame clones and lacks some. The table lists 150,000 to 200,000 clones, 90% of them singletons. This receptor was taken from an adult in good health. This chain uses TRBV7-7 with TRBJ1-1, with D maybe TRBD1 (5 bases). The material sequenced was peripheral blood, taken on day 0 of AZD1222 vaccination. The DNA for the CDR3 is TGTGCTAGCAGCTCTGGGACCAACACTGAAGCTTTCTTT. Translated: CASSSGTNTEAFF.